Given below is one T cell receptor (beta chain) in context. The antigen is not known. With a J-beta primer mix and a sample-barcoded 5' primer, a second PCR ran about 7 to 11 cycles. Tags on each cDNA molecule came from a template-switch adaptor with 12 random nucleotides. TCRdb used MiXCR to reprocess the 5' RACE reads, holding one entry per CDR3 protein. This sample has some 800,000 distinct CDR3 sequences, with 20% to 25% found just once. The data stem from a study of blood T cells in healthy people across ages. Study-level points and caveats: Naive and antigen-experienced cells could not be conclusively compared, given unsorted PBMCs.

The CDR3 has 15 residues. Germline V CDR1 and CDR2: ENHRY, SYGVKD. The sample also formed part of further work on T cells of mothers and their children. That source reports: Thymic selection shapes TCR recombination output in related pairs, and it does so similarly in unrelated pairs.

The origin of this receptor is a boy under 18 in good health. Specimen: blood. The chain employs TRBV10-3 and TRBJ2-7; 12 bases are a match to TRBD2. The J call may be wrong; the DNA end is better matched by TRBJ2-5. The CDR3 DNA is TGTGCCATCTCTAGCGGGGGGGCACCCCAAGAGACCCAGTACTTC. Protein: CAISSGGAPQETQYF.